The 22 T cell receptor beta chains presented below share a single source sample, sequenced in a study of shared clonotypes between healthy human individuals. Assay used: immunoSEQ multiplex PCR; TCRdb lists only in-frame clones, some missing. In the table there are about 450,000 clones, about 85% of which are singletons. Sequenced input: PBMCs. The receptors originated from a woman in her forties in good health. Some clones in this sample may be carry-over from other donors' samples.

The chain recombines TRBV2 with TRBJ2-1, with D possibly TRBD2 on 7 matching bases. Trimming cost V 8 bases and J 2 bases, with 13 bases left between them. There are 14 residues in the CDR3. Germline V gene data show CDR1 as SNHLY and CDR2 as FYNNEI. DNA of the CDR3: TGTGCCAGCGGGAGGGGGGTAGCCTACAATGAGCAGTTCTTC. Encoded protein: CASGRGVAYNEQFF.

The V and J genes are TRBV5-1 and TRBJ1-2, with TRBD1 matching over 9 bases. Germline CDR1 SGHRS, CDR2 YFSETQ. Unmatched junction bases numbered 11, after V lost 4 bases and J lost 7 bases. This CDR3 spans 15 amino acids. The DNA for the CDR3 is TGCGCCAGCAGCGCGACTCCGGGACAGGGCTTTGGCTACACCTTC. It codes for CASSATPGQGFGYTF. The complete variable domain, with remaining parts taken from reference TRBV5-1 and TRBJ1-2, reads KAGVTQTPRYLIKTRGQQVTLSCSPISGHRSVSWYQQTPGQGLQFLFEYFSETQRNKGNFPGRFSGRQFSNSRSEMNVSTLELGDSALYLCASSATPGQGFGYTFGSGTRLTVV.

This sequence joins TRBV5-3 and TRBJ1-4; 8 bases line up with TRBD1. TRBV5-3 is labeled an ORF, and its function is uncertain. V trimming: 5 bases; J trimming: 5 bases; junction bases outside the gene matches: 8. The CDR3 has 15 amino acids. CDR3 region: CARRWTGRGNEKLFF. The CDR3 nucleotides read TGTGCCAGAAGATGGACAGGGAGGGGGAATGAAAAACTGTTTTTT.

V usage is TRBV5-1 and J usage is TRBJ1-2; D unresolved. The V end lost 1 base, the J end lost 6 bases, and 10 bases lay between the germline ends. In germline, CDR1 is SGHRS, CDR2 YFSETQ. The CDR3 covers 13 residues. CDR3 bases: TGCGCCAGCAGCTTGTGGGATGAGAATGGCTACACCTTC. This gives the protein CASSLWDENGYTF. The full variable domain, with the rest looked up from reference TRBV5-1 and TRBJ1-2, is KAGVTQTPRYLIKTRGQQVTLSCSPISGHRSVSWYQQTPGQGLQFLFEYFSETQRNKGNFPGRFSGRQFSNSRSEMNVSTLELGDSALYLCASSLWDENGYTFGSGTRLTVV.

V and J are TRBV27 and TRBJ1-5, with 8 bases aligning to TRBD1. Unmatched junction bases numbered 9, after V lost 5 bases and J lost 0 bases. Germline CDR1 and CDR2: MNHEY and SMNVEV (reference sequence). The CDR3 loop spans 17 amino acids. The CDR3 protein is CASSPSRGLISNQPQHF. The DNA for the CDR3 is TGTGCCAGCAGTCCATCCAGGGGGCTTATTAGCAATCAGCCCCAGCATTTT.

The gene calls are TRBV7-2 and TRBJ2-7; D is unresolved. Germline V CDR1 and CDR2: SGHTA, FQGNSA. The CDR3 has 14 amino acids. Trimming removed 6 bases from V and 3 bases from J, with 15 bases in between. This CDR3 reads CASSFEVLGYEQYF. CDR3 DNA sequence: TGTGCCAGCAGTTTCGAGGTTTTGGGCTACGAGCAGTACTTC.

The chain employs TRBV9 and TRBJ2-2; TRBD2 matches 12 bases. The V and J ends lost 4 bases and 0 bases, in that order; junction bases with no gene match: 7. Germline values: CDR1 SGDLS, CDR2 YYNGEE. The CDR3 runs to 18 residues. The CDR3 DNA follows: TGTGCCAGCAGCATCCGGACTAGCGGGATATCGAACACCGGGGAGCTGTTTTTT. As protein: CASSIRTSGISNTGELFF.

This chain connects TRBV4-3 to TRBJ2-2; possible D gene TRBD2, 7 bases. Germline CDR1 LGHNA, CDR2 YSLEER. The CDR3 covers 18 residues. Trimming pared 0 bases from V and 4 bases from J, leaving 18 bases between. The DNA of the CDR3 is TGCGCCAGCAGCCAAGAGCGCGGGGGCAGGGTGGGCACCGGGGAGCTGTTTTTT. It translates to CASSQERGGRVGTGELFF.

The chain combines TRBV19 with TRBJ2-2; perhaps TRBD1 as D (6 bases). V was clipped by 11 bases and J by 4 bases, with 14 bases between them. CDR1 LNHDA and CDR2 SQIVND come from the germline V gene (reference sequence). The CDR3 length is 13 residues. For the CDR3, the DNA is TGTGCCTCCTGGGGGCCCCCCACCGGGGAGCTGTTTTTT. Its protein is CASWGPPTGELFF.

V gene TRBV15 combines with J gene TRBJ2-7, with unresolved D. The CDR3 has 14 residues. The V gene lost 0 bases and the J gene lost 2 bases, with 8 bases spanning the gap. The germline CDR1 and CDR2 sequences are LNHNV and YYDKDF (reference sequence). The DNA of the CDR3 is TGTGCCACCAGCAGAGAAGTCGGTCCCTACGAGCAGTACTTC. Its protein product is CATSREVGPYEQYF.

V usage is TRBV7-3 and J usage is TRBJ2-2; D is undetermined. The germline CDR1 and CDR2 sequences are SGHTA and FQGTGA. V lost 2 bases to trimming and J lost 6 bases, with 4 bases between them. The CDR3 has 12 residues. In nucleotides, the CDR3 is TGTGCCAGCAGCTTAGTCCCCGGGGAGCTGTTTTTT. Its protein is CASSLVPGELFF.

Concerning this clone: Other DNA sequences within the sample encode an identical CDR3. The gene calls are TRBV13 and TRBJ2-4; D perhaps matches TRBD1 (5 bases). Germline V gene lookup returns CDR1 PRHDT and CDR2 FYEKMQ (reference sequence). The ends were cut back, 5 bases at V and 1 base at J, with 6 bases in the middle. The CDR3 is 13 residues long. The DNA for the CDR3 is TGTGCCAGCAGCAAGGGGGCCAAAAACATTCAGTACTTC. It is translated as CASSKGAKNIQYF.

The chain is built from TRBV30 and TRBJ2-7, with 7 bases identical to TRBD2. The V gene's germline CDR1 is GTSNPN and CDR2 SVGIG (reference sequence). The V gene end was trimmed by 2 bases and the J gene end by 0 bases; junction bases not matched to a gene: 13. CDR3 size: 17 residues. The CDR3 sequence is CAWSQASGSQRSYEQYF. The CDR3, as DNA: TGTGCCTGGAGTCAGGCTAGCGGAAGCCAGCGCTCCTACGAGCAGTACTTC. Drawing the rest from reference TRBV30 and TRBJ2-7, the complete variable domain is SQTIHQWPATLVQPVGSPLSLECTVEGTSNPNLYWYRQAAGRGLQLLFYSVGIGQISSEVPQNLSASRPQDRQFILSSKKLLLSDSGFYLCAWSQASGSQRSYEQYFGPGTRLTVT.

Comments on this clone: At one end the junction does not follow the germline gene, possibly because of a read error. The genes are TRBV14 and TRBJ1-1; D possibly corresponds to TRBD1 (6 bases). Germline V lookup: CDR1 SGHDN, CDR2 FVKESK. The CDR3 contains 15 residues. CDR3 amino acids: CASSQGGQTNTEAFF. CDR3 coding DNA: TGTGCCAGCAGTCAAGGCGGACAGACGAACACTGAAGCTTTCTTT.

The genes are TRBV5-1 and TRBJ2-2; 7 bases agree with TRBD2. CDR3 length: 16 residues. Trimming removed 2 bases from V and 4 bases from J; junction bases left unmatched: 8. The germline CDR1 and CDR2 sequences are SGHRS and YFSETQ. DNA of the CDR3: TGCGCCAGCAGCTTACGACTAGGCGGGGGCACCGGGGAGCTGTTTTTT. Translation gives CASSLRLGGGTGELFF.

About this clone itself: The identical CDR3 is also encoded by other nucleotide sequences in the sample. The CDR3 DNA reads TGTGCCAGCAGTTTCCGACAGGGGGCCTACGAGCAGTACTTC. Protein sequence: CASSFRQGAYEQYF. This rearrangement joins TRBV28 to TRBJ2-7; TRBD1 matches at 9 bases. The CDR3 is 14 residues long. J was trimmed by 2 bases and V by 3 bases; bases with no gene match: 2. Germline V gene lookup returns CDR1 MDHEN and CDR2 SYDVKM.

This chain uses TRBV27 with TRBJ2-5; D possibly corresponds to TRBD1 (5 bases). Germline values: CDR1 MNHEY, CDR2 SMNVEV (reference sequence). This CDR3 has 14 residues. CDR3 in DNA: TGTGCGTGCGCCAGGGTGAACCACCAAGAGACCCAGTACTTC. Residues: CACARVNHQETQYF.

The chain couples TRBV9 to TRBJ1-1, with D maybe TRBD1 (5 bases). The CDR3 sequence is 12 residues long. Germline CDR1 reads SGDLS; CDR2 reads YYNGEE. Trimming cost V 6 bases and J 7 bases, with 13 bases left between them. CDR3 sequence reads: CASTPLGGEAFF. In nucleotides, the CDR3 is TGTGCCAGCACCCCTCTGGGGGGTGAAGCTTTCTTT.

The chain joins TRBV25-1 to TRBJ2-7, with TRBD1 identical over 8 bases. The CDR3 contains 14 residues. V shed 3 bases, J shed 7 bases, and the junction held 8 bases outside the gene matches. Per the germline V gene, CDR1 is MGHDK and CDR2 is SYGVNS. CDR3 sequence reads: CASSDSDRGREQYF. CDR3 nucleotides: TGTGCCAGCAGTGACAGCGACAGGGGCCGGGAGCAGTACTTC.

This clone was picked up one time. V is TRBV18 and J is TRBJ1-5, with D maybe TRBD1 (5 bases). V dropped 2 bases and J dropped 3 bases, with 8 bases sitting between them. This CDR3 spans 14 amino acids. Germline V gene data show CDR1 as KGHSH and CDR2 as LQKENI. The CDR3 region has the DNA TGTGCCAGCTCACCAGGGGCACCCAATCAGCCCCAGCATTTT. Translation: CASSPGAPNQPQHF.

The chain couples TRBV10-3 to TRBJ2-3; tentatively, D is TRBD2 (6 bases). Trimming shortened V by 6 bases and J by 0 bases, and 13 bases separated the two germline ends. Per the germline V gene, CDR1 is ENHRY and CDR2 is SYGVKD. The CDR3 is 15 amino acids. This chain's CDR3 is CAISLAGTSTDTQYF. CDR3 sequence (DNA): TGTGCCATCAGCCTTGCCGGGACTAGCACAGATACGCAGTATTTT.

This rearrangement joins TRBV6-1 to TRBJ2-5, with D possibly being TRBD2 (5 bases). Germline V lookup: CDR1 MNHNS, CDR2 SASEGT. Trimming pared 2 bases from V and 5 bases from J, leaving 21 bases between. The CDR3 spans 17 residues. This chain's CDR3 is CASSETEGSPEWETQYF. The CDR3 coding sequence is TGTGCCAGCAGTGAAACCGAGGGTAGCCCCGAGTGGGAGACCCAGTACTTC.